This TCR beta chain came from a study of cytomegalovirus exposure and HLA in healthy donors. Points from the study as a whole: Compared with the roughly 730-donor mean, an Asian-associated ancestry cluster reportedly had fewer N-insertions, according to a later analysis.

The PCR made use of 60 Vbeta and 13 Jbeta primers. The repertoire was sequenced with immunoSEQ multiplex PCR; TCRdb's copy has only in-frame clones and lacks some. This table has about 130,000 clones, about 71% appearing once. Points on this clone: Its antigen is not identified.

The receptor was derived from a woman aged 60-75 years in good health and CMV-seropositive. The sample was PBMCs.

DNA of the CDR3: TGTGCCAGCAGTCTTGGGACAGGGTTTGTCACTGAAGCTTTCTTT. Its protein product is CASSLGTGFVTEAFF. This chain connects TRBV27 to TRBJ1-1; 9 bases line up with TRBD1. The V and J ends lost 5 bases and 4 bases, in that order; junction bases with no gene match: 8. This CDR3 has 15 residues. In germline, CDR1 is MNHEY, CDR2 SMNVEV (reference sequence).